The next 9 T cell receptor beta chains were all read from a single sample in a study of T cell responses to AZD1222 COVID-19 vaccine. Data came from immunoSEQ multiplex PCR; TCRdb stores just in-frame clones and leaves some out. Among 90,000 to 130,000 clones listed, around 90% were seen once. This specimen was peripheral blood, taken on day 0 of AZD1222 vaccination. The receptors derive from an adult in good health.

The CDR3: CASSPGTASAEAFF. CDR3 DNA sequence: TGTGCCAGCAGCCCGGGGACAGCCTCGGCTGAAGCTTTCTTT. The chain links TRBV9 to TRBJ1-1; 7 positions match TRBD1. This CDR3 is built from 14 residues. Trimming cost V 4 bases and J 6 bases; bases outside gene matches: 9. The germline V gene has CDR1 SGDLS and CDR2 YYNGEE.

The chain joins TRBV24-1 to TRBJ2-2, with D perhaps matching TRBD1 (6 bases). Trimming cost V 2 bases and J 3 bases, with 15 bases left between them. Germline V CDR1 and CDR2: KGHDR, SFDVKD. The CDR3 covers 17 residues. This chain's CDR3 is CATSDSYPKGDTGELFF. The CDR3 region has the DNA TGTGCCACCAGTGATTCCTACCCCAAGGGGGACACCGGGGAGCTGTTTTTT.

As regards this clone: This sample includes further DNA sequences coding for the same CDR3. The J gene is TRBJ2-7, the V gene TRBV9, with D unresolved. The length of the CDR3 is 15 residues. Germline V lookup: CDR1 SGDLS, CDR2 YYNGEE. Trimming cost V 0 bases and J 2 bases, with 12 bases left between them. CDR3 in amino acids: CASSVAPGLTYEQYF. The CDR3 DNA sequence: TGTGCCAGCAGCGTAGCCCCAGGCCTGACCTACGAGCAGTACTTC.

The chain recombines TRBV2 with TRBJ1-5; D is undetermined. Germline V lookup: CDR1 SNHLY, CDR2 FYNNEI. The CDR3 extends over 15 amino acids. Trimming removed 1 base at V and 4 bases at J, with 11 bases between. DNA for the CDR3: TGTGCCAGCAGTGAAGTAAAGGCAGGTAATCAGCCCCAGCATTTT. It is translated as CASSEVKAGNQPQHF.

The chain carries TRBV7-9 and TRBJ1-5; D is undetermined. Trimming left V 5 bases short and J 5 bases short, with 7 bases between. Per the germline V gene, CDR1 is SEHNR and CDR2 is FQNEAQ (reference sequence). This CDR3 contains 12 residues. CDR3 in amino acids: CASSGTDQPQHF. The CDR3 DNA follows: TGTGCCAGCAGCGGTACAGATCAGCCCCAGCATTTT. Filled out from reference TRBV7-9 and TRBJ1-5, the complete variable domain reads DTGVSQNPRHKITKRGQNVTFRCDPISEHNRLYWYRQTLGQGPEFLTYFQNEAQLEKSRLLSDRFSAERPKGSFSTLEIQRTEQGDSAMYLCASSGTDQPQHFGDGTRLSIL.

The rearrangement uses TRBV2 and TRBJ2-3; TRBD1 matches at 7 bases. The CDR3 has 14 residues. The germline gives CDR1 SNHLY, CDR2 FYNNEI. J gave up 5 bases and V 6 bases, and 8 bases lay outside the gene matches. The CDR3 nucleotides read TGTGCCAGCAGCCTCGCAGGGGGTAGAGATACGCAGTATTTT. This sequence encodes CASSLAGGRDTQYF.

The rearrangement links TRBV24-1 to TRBJ2-5, with TRBD1 identical over 9 bases. Germline CDR1 KGHDR, CDR2 SFDVKD. The CDR3 extends over 17 amino acids. V lost 0 bases to trimming and J lost 4 bases; unmatched junction nucleotides: 8. In DNA, the CDR3 is TGTGCCACCAGTGATTTGTCCGGGACAGGGAAGGGAGAGACCCAGTACTTC. Its translation is CATSDLSGTGKGETQYF.

V is TRBV11-2 and J is TRBJ2-2; the D gene could be TRBD1 or TRBD2 (6 bases each). In germline, CDR1 is SGHAT, CDR2 FQNNGV. Trimming took 6 bases from V and 0 from J, leaving 14 bases between them. CDR3 length equals 16 residues. The CDR3 protein is CASRLGGNANTGELFF. CDR3 coding DNA: TGTGCCAGCAGGCTAGGGGGGAATGCGAACACCGGGGAGCTGTTTTTT.

The genes are TRBV29-1 and TRBJ2-1, with TRBD2 identical over 14 bases. The germline CDR1 and CDR2 sequences are SQVTM and ANQGSEA. This CDR3 contains 14 residues. Losses at the gene ends were 7 bases for V and 7 bases for J; bases not matched to a gene: 6. CDR3 in DNA: TGCAGCGCCAGACTAGCGGGGGGGTATAATGAGCAGTTCTTC. It codes for CSARLAGGYNEQFF.